This T cell receptor (beta chain) emerged from a study of read filtering for tumor transcriptome and immune sequencing. The wider study: RNA-seq yielded only 85 to 1273 TCR reads, IR-seq about 3.5 to 10.27 million.

This clonotype was seen ten or more times. This library used roughly 400 ng RNA and molecular barcoded adaptors spanning alpha/delta and beta/gamma chains. MiXCR was run by TCRdb on the reads, yielding one entry per CDR3 protein. The top ten clones hold over 12% of a sample with tens of thousands of distinct CDR3 sequences, around 18% of them seen once. Sample: a population of CD138-negative cells sorted from bone marrow. The TCR was taken from a donor aged 40 or over with multiple myeloma.

In DNA form, the CDR3 reads TGTGCCAGCAGCTTACGGCGAGGGATCCTTACTTCTGGGGCCAACGTCCTGACTTTC. This codes for CASSLRRGILTSGANVLTF. The chain is built from TRBV11-2 and TRBJ2-6; weak D call: TRBD2 (5 bases). Trimming shortened V by 2 bases and J by 1 base, and 18 bases separated the two germline ends. Germline CDR1 SGHAT, CDR2 FQNNGV. The CDR3 has 19 residues.